The 17 T cell receptor beta chains listed next were all sequenced from one sample in a study of T cell changes during pregnancy in multiple sclerosis. Profiled with immunoSEQ multiplex PCR; TCRdb holds only in-frame clones, not every one. The sample lists tens of thousands of clones, approximately 94% seen once, with around 0.84% in the top ten. The sample was peripheral blood, taken in the third trimester of pregnancy. Source of these receptors: a female donor with multiple sclerosis, enrolled in a pregnancy study.

This chain links TRBV7-7 with TRBJ2-5, with 10 positions matching TRBD1. Germline V gene data show CDR1 as SSHAT and CDR2 as FNYEAQ (reference sequence). V lost 5 bases and J lost 5; bases outside the gene matches: 5. The CDR3 has 14 amino acids. In nucleotides, the CDR3 is TGTGCCAGCAGCCCCGGGACAGGGGCCGAGACCCAGTACTTC. This codes for CASSPGTGAETQYF.

This chain connects TRBV27 to TRBJ2-1; 11 bases agree with TRBD2. The junction had 6 bases not matched to a gene; V was cut back by 6 bases and J by 8 bases. The CDR3 totals 14 residues. CDR1 is MNHEY and CDR2 is SMNVEV in the germline V gene (reference sequence). The CDR3 loop reads CASSLAGGLYEQFF. DNA of the CDR3: TGTGCCAGCAGCTTAGCGGGAGGGCTTTATGAGCAGTTCTTC.

CDR3 protein: CASSSGTSALQETQYF. The CDR3 DNA reads TGTGCCAGCAGTTCCGGGACTAGCGCGCTTCAAGAGACCCAGTACTTC. The chain joins TRBV27 to TRBJ2-5; the match to TRBD2 covers 10 bases. Germline lookup yields CDR1 MNHEY and CDR2 SMNVEV (reference sequence). This CDR3 is 16 amino acids long. The ends lost 4 bases at V and 2 bases at J; junction bases unmatched: 7.

CDR3 bases: TGCGCCAGCAGTGAGTCGGGAGTCACTAGCACAGATACGCAGTATTTT. Residues: CASSESGVTSTDTQYF. V usage is TRBV10-1 and J usage is TRBJ2-3, with D possibly matching TRBD2 (5 bases). The germline V gene encodes CDR1 WNHNN and CDR2 SYGVQD (reference sequence). V lost 0 bases and J lost 0, with 10 bases in between. The CDR3 covers 16 residues.

The chain employs TRBV5-1 and TRBJ1-1; D possibly corresponds to TRBD1 (5 bases). The CDR3 is made up of 13 amino acids. Trimming shortened V by 4 bases and J by 3 bases, and 10 bases separated the two germline ends. CDR1 is SGHRS, CDR2 YFSETQ, per germline. The CDR3 region is CASSHGGYTEAFF. As DNA, the CDR3 is TGCGCCAGCAGCCACGGGGGATACACTGAAGCTTTCTTT.

DNA for the CDR3: TGTGCCAGCAGCTTAGCATACAGAGATGGCTACACCTTC. Protein: CASSLAYRDGYTF. The rearrangement joins TRBV11-2 to TRBJ1-2; D gene uncertain. Germline-derived CDR1 and CDR2 are SGHAT and FQNNGV. This CDR3 region has 13 residues. V was trimmed by 1 base and J by 6 bases, leaving 9 bases between them. The complete variable domain, with remaining parts taken from reference TRBV11-2 and TRBJ1-2, reads EAGVAQSPRYKIIEKRQSVAFWCNPISGHATLYWYQQILGQGPKLLIQFQNNGVVDDSQLPKDRFSAERLKGVDSTLKIQPAKLEDSAVYLCASSLAYRDGYTFGSGTRLTVV.

The CDR3: CASSPDRGQSIQYF. The CDR3 nucleotides are TGTGCCAGCAGCCCCGACAGGGGGCAAAGCATTCAGTACTTC. This sequence joins TRBV2 and TRBJ2-4, with 10 bases lining up with TRBD1. J lost 9 bases, V lost 6 bases, and 8 bases had no gene match. From germline, CDR1 is SNHLY and CDR2 FYNNEI. The CDR3 loop spans 14 amino acids.

In this sample, this clone turned up a few times. V and J are TRBV5-4 and TRBJ1-2, with 8 bases that match TRBD1. Germline CDR1 reads SGHNT; CDR2 reads YYREEE (reference sequence). The trim removed 4 bases at V and 4 bases at J, leaving 9 bases unmatched. This CDR3 is built from 15 residues. CDR3 bases: TGTGCCAGCAGCCCCGACCAGGGGGCCTTCTATGGCTACACCTTC. Amino acid sequence: CASSPDQGAFYGYTF.

The chain links TRBV9 to TRBJ1-2; 9 bases are a match to TRBD1. Trimming cost V 3 bases and J 7 bases; bases outside gene matches: 10. This CDR3 spans 15 amino acids. The germline gives CDR1 SGDLS, CDR2 YYNGEE. CDR3 nucleotide sequence: TGTGCCAGCAGCGGGGCGGACAGGGGCCGGTCTGGCTACACCTTC. It codes for CASSGADRGRSGYTF. The entire variable domain, with the rest obtained from reference TRBV9 and TRBJ1-2, is as follows: DSGVTQTPKHLITATGQRVTLRCSPRSGDLSVYWYQQSLDQGLQFLIQYYNGEERAKGNILERFSAQQFPDLHSELNLSSLELGDSALYFCASSGADRGRSGYTFGSGTRLTVV.

In DNA, the CDR3 is TGTGCCAGCAGTTACTCGTCCGGGACAGGTATCTACGAGCAGTACTTC. Its translation: CASSYSSGTGIYEQYF. The chain joins TRBV6-5 to TRBJ2-7; 8 bases match TRBD1. CDR3 length: 16 amino acids. The J segment lost 3 bases and the V segment lost 0 bases, leaving 7 bases of the junction unmatched. CDR1 and CDR2 (germline): MNHEY, SVGAGI.

The chain joins TRBV9 to TRBJ1-3, with 7 bases lining up with TRBD1. With 1 base clipped from V and 0 bases from J, the junction kept 4 bases outside the gene matches. The CDR3 contains 16 residues. Germline loops: CDR1 SGDLS, CDR2 YYNGEE. The CDR3 reads CASSVTGVHSGNTIYF. The CDR3 bases are TGTGCCAGCAGCGTAACAGGGGTCCACTCTGGAAACACCATATATTTT.

This clone turned up a few times. This rearrangement joins TRBV6-1 to TRBJ2-1, with 10 bases identical to TRBD2. Germline CDR1 reads MNHNS; CDR2 reads SASEGT. This CDR3 has 16 amino acids. V shed 4 bases, J shed 7 bases, and the junction held 10 bases outside the gene matches. CDR3 nucleotide sequence: TGTGCCAGCAGTGCCAGGACTAGCGGAAGGGCTAATGAGCAGTTCTTC. Translated: CASSARTSGRANEQFF.

This chain links TRBV4-1 with TRBJ1-2, with TRBD1 as a possible D gene (6 bases). The V gene's germline CDR1 is MGHRA and CDR2 YSYEKL. This CDR3 is built from 15 residues. V dropped 4 bases and J dropped 3 bases, with 15 bases sitting between them. Here the CDR3 DNA reads TGCGCCAGCAGCCCGAGGGACGGGGGGCACTATGGCTACACCTTC. It yields the protein CASSPRDGGHYGYTF.

The chain has TRBV11-1 and TRBJ1-3; TRBD1 is a possible D gene (5 bases). The CDR3 is 13 amino acids. Germline V gene lookup returns CDR1 SGHAT and CDR2 FQDESV (reference sequence). Trimming removed 10 bases from V and 4 bases from J, with 14 bases in between. CDR3 sequence: CATGGGSGNTIYF. As DNA, the CDR3 is TGTGCCACCGGCGGGGGGAGCGGAAACACCATATATTTT.

The V call is TRBV30, the J call TRBJ2-2; no clear D. V lost 4 bases and J lost 1, with 4 bases in between. Germline V gene lookup returns CDR1 GTSNPN and CDR2 SVGIG (reference sequence). The CDR3 loop spans 12 amino acids. The CDR3 DNA is TGTGCCTGGACCGGGAACACCGGGGAGCTGTTTTTT. Translation: CAWTGNTGELFF.

This sequence joins TRBV6-5 and TRBJ2-1; possibly TRBD2 for D (6 bases). Germline loops: CDR1 MNHEY, CDR2 SVGAGI. The CDR3 is made up of 13 amino acids. Trimming took 7 bases from V and 4 from J, leaving 11 bases between them. CDR3 nucleotides: TGTGCCAGCATCGGGACTCTTTACAATGAGCAGTTCTTC. Its translation is CASIGTLYNEQFF.

This chain uses TRBV15 with TRBJ2-2; TRBD2 matches 7 bases. The CDR3 totals 16 residues. The germline V gene has CDR1 LNHNV and CDR2 YYDKDF (reference sequence). V shed 1 base, J shed 3 bases, and the junction held 5 bases outside the gene matches. CDR3 bases: TGTGCCACCAGCAGAGTCATTGGGGGGGACACCGGGGAGCTGTTTTTT. Translation gives CATSRVIGGDTGELFF.